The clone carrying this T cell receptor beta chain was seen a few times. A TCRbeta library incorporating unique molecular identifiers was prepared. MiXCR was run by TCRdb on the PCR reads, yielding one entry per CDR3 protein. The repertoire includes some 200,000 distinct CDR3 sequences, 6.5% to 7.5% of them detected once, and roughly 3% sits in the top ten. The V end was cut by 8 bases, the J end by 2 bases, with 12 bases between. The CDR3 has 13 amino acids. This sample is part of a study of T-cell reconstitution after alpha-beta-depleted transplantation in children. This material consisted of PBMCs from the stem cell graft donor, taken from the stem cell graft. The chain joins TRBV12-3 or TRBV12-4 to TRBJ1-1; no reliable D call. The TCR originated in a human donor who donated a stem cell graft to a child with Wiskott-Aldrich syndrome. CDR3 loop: CASGRWANTEAFF. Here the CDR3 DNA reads TGTGCCAGCGGGAGGTGGGCAAACACTGAAGCTTTCTTT.